These 8 T cell receptor beta chains were all obtained from the same sample, sequenced in a study of shared clonotypes between healthy human individuals. CD45RO-negative, CCR7-selected cells formed the naive CD8 fraction, which excluded terminally differentiated effector memory CD45RA+ cells. Using immunoSEQ multiplex PCR, the repertoire was profiled, and TCRdb retains in-frame clones only, with some absent. Of about 2.1 million clones in the sample, around 93% were seen once. Input material: naive CD8+ T cells from PBMCs. The receptors stem from a man aged 18 to 35 in good health. Some clones in this sample may be carry-over from other donors' samples.

The chain joins TRBV14 to TRBJ2-7; D is unresolved. CDR1 is SGHDN and CDR2 is FVKESK in the germline V gene. This CDR3 comprises 11 residues. Trimming stripped 0 bases from V and 6 bases from J, with 3 bases between. Here the CDR3 DNA reads TGTGCCAGCAGCCAAGATCGCGAGCAGTACTTC. Its protein product is CASSQDREQYF. Supplemented by reference TRBV14 and TRBJ2-7, the full variable domain reads EAGVTQFPSHSVIEKGQTVTLRCDPISGHDNLYWYRRVMGKEIKFLLHFVKESKQDESGMPNNRFLAERTGGTYSTLKVQPAELEDSGVYFCASSQDREQYFGPGTRLTVT.

The J gene is TRBJ2-5, the V gene TRBV7-6, with 9 bases fitting TRBD1. The junction had 12 bases not matched to a gene; V was cut back by 11 bases and J by 5 bases. CDR3 size: 14 residues. Germline V gene lookup returns CDR1 SGHVS and CDR2 FNYEAQ. CDR3 nucleotide sequence: TGTGCCGGAGATAGTGGGACAGGGTGTGAGACCCAGTACTTC. Its translation is CAGDSGTGCETQYF.

This chain connects TRBV11-2 to TRBJ2-7, with D hard to call. The CDR3 loop spans 13 amino acids. V gave up 4 bases and J gave up 3 bases, with 10 bases separating them. Germline V gene data show CDR1 as SGHAT and CDR2 as FQNNGV. The CDR3 sequence: CASSYPWSYEQYF. The CDR3 bases are TGTGCCAGCAGCTACCCGTGGAGCTACGAGCAGTACTTC.

The chain combines TRBV11-2 with TRBJ2-2, with 7 bases that match TRBD1. CDR1 is SGHAT and CDR2 is FQNNGV in the germline V gene. The CDR3 runs 15 residues. J gave up 2 bases and V 4 bases, and 4 bases lay outside the gene matches. This CDR3 is CASSSRQGNTGELFF. The CDR3 coding sequence is TGTGCCAGCAGCTCCAGACAGGGAAACACCGGGGAGCTGTTTTTT.

The DNA of the CDR3 is TGCAGTGCCAATCCCCCTTACGAGCAGTACTTC. This gives the protein CSANPPYEQYF. J is TRBJ2-7 and V is TRBV20-1; D is unresolved. The CDR3 has 11 residues. Germline CDR1 DFQATT, CDR2 SNEGSKA (reference sequence). Trimming pared 6 bases from V and 4 bases from J, leaving 10 bases between.

The chain links TRBV19 to TRBJ1-1, with 9 bases identical to TRBD1. The CDR3 is 15 amino acids. J lost 3 bases, V lost 3 bases, and 5 bases had no gene match. Germline values: CDR1 LNHDA, CDR2 SQIVND (reference sequence). The CDR3 spells CASSMLTGGYTEAFF. CDR3 DNA sequence: TGTGCCAGTAGTATGCTGACAGGGGGGTACACTGAAGCTTTCTTT.

V gene TRBV6-5 combines with J gene TRBJ2-7; TRBD2 aligns across 9 bases. After removal of 2 bases from V and 7 bases from J, the junction contained 6 bases not matched to a gene. CDR1 and CDR2 (germline): MNHEY, SVGAGI. The CDR3 totals 14 residues. CDR3 in amino acids: CASSYVREGGEQYF. In DNA form, the CDR3 reads TGTGCCAGCAGTTACGTGCGGGAGGGTGGGGAGCAGTACTTC.

V gene TRBV6-5 combines with J gene TRBJ2-1; 9 bases fit TRBD2. The CDR3 length is 15 residues. V gave up 4 bases and J gave up 2 bases; unmatched junction bases: 3. In germline, CDR1 is MNHEY, CDR2 SVGAGI. The chain's CDR3 is CASSSAGGTYNEQFF. The CDR3 DNA follows: TGTGCCAGCAGTTCCGCGGGAGGGACCTACAATGAGCAGTTCTTC.